This T cell receptor (beta chain) emerged from a study of blood T cells in healthy people across ages. Together with a sample-barcoded 5' primer, a J-beta primer mix was included in a second PCR lasting roughly 6 to 12 cycles. TCRdb itself ran the 5' RACE reads through MiXCR, one entry per CDR3 protein. The sample contains roughly 800,000 distinct CDR3 sequences, 58% of which appear only once. Whole-study results and caveats: The authors considered diversity estimates from one million T cells to be underestimates.

This clonotype was counted between two and nine times. Antigen specificity is unknown. The sequenced sample consisted of blood. The source is a man younger than 45 in good health.

For the CDR3, the DNA is TGCGCCAGCAGTACCAACAGGGAATGGAAGACCCAGTACTTC. It encodes CASSTNREWKTQYF. The J gene is TRBJ2-5, the V gene TRBV10-2; tentatively, D is TRBD1 (6 bases). Trimming pared 5 bases from V and 6 bases from J, leaving 16 bases between. The CDR3 runs to 14 residues. Germline assignment: CDR1 WSHSY and CDR2 SAAADI.